The sequence of this T cell receptor (beta chain) was determined in a study of blood T cell repertoires in COVID-19. TCRdb's copy holds only in-frame clones and misses some; the assay was immunoSEQ multiplex PCR. The data hold 60,000 to 85,000 clones, with 86% observed a single time. The CDR3 is made up of 13 amino acids. In germline, CDR1 is MDHEN, CDR2 SYDVKM. The V segment lost 10 bases and the J segment 0 bases; nucleotides outside the gene matches: 3. The chain links TRBV28 to TRBJ1-2, with 9 bases identical to TRBD1. Source material: peripheral blood. This receptor was obtained from a man between 45 and 60 years old with active COVID-19. The DNA of the CDR3 is TGTGCCACCCGGACAGGGGCTAACTATGGCTACACCTTC. Translated: CATRTGANYGYTF.